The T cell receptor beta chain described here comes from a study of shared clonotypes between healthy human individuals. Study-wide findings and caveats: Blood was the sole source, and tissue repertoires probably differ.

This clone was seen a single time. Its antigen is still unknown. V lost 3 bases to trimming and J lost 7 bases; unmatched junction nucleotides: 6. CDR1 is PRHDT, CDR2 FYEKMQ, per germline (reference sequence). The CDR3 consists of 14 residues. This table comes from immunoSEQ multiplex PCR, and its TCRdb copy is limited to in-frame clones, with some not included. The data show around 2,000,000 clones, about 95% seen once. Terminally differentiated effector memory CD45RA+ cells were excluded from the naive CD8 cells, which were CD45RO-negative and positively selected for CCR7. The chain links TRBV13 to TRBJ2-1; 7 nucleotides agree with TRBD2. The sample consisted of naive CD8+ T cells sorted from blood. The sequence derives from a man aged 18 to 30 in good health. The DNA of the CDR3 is TGTGCCAGCAGCTTCGGAACGGGGGGAAATGAGCAGTTCTTC. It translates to CASSFGTGGNEQFF.